Each of the 2 T cell receptor beta chains below was sequenced from the same sample in a study of T cells after yellow fever vaccination. TCRdb re-called the 5' RACE reads through MiXCR, storing one row per CDR3 protein. In the table there are 620,000 or so distinct CDR3 sequences, roughly an eighth of which are singletons. Source: PBMCs, taken on the day of the yellow fever booster vaccination. The receptors were sampled from a man aged 30 to 39 who received the YFV17D yellow fever vaccine.

A few counts support this clonotype. The gene calls are TRBV12-3 or TRBV12-4 and TRBJ1-2; 9 nucleotides line up with TRBD1. Trimming took 5 bases from V and 5 from J; bases not matched to a gene: 3. The CDR3 contains 13 residues. The CDR3 bases are TGTGCCAGCAGTAAACAGGGGGCATATGGCTACACCTTC. It codes for CASSKQGAYGYTF.

This chain uses TRBV12-3 or TRBV12-4 with TRBJ2-5; 11 bases match TRBD2. After removal of 4 bases from V and 5 bases from J, the junction contained 12 bases not matched to a gene. The CDR3 contains 17 residues. CDR3 sequence (DNA): TGTGCCAGCAGTTCCCCGACTAGCGGGATAGGAGGGGAGACCCAGTACTTC. It translates to CASSSPTSGIGGETQYF.